The rows below give T cell receptor beta chains drawn from one sample of a study of cytomegalovirus exposure and HLA in healthy donors. The assay was immunoSEQ multiplex PCR, and TCRdb's table has in-frame clones only and misses some. Counted here are 150,000 to 200,000 clones, approximately 80% occurring once; the ten biggest clones make up approximately 1.5%. The material sequenced was PBMCs. These receptors originate from a woman aged 18-30 years in good health and CMV-seronegative. Each CDR3 is given with its conserved first and last residue. The order of the fields is J gene, V gene, D gene, clone size, CDR3 protein, CDR3 DNA. D genes are given only for firm matches. Clone size is not always given. Where it is, it says once, few, many or a class for expanded clones.

J: TRBJ2-7; V: TRBV27; D: .; size: .; CDR3: CASSLGGMGNEQYF; DNA: TGTGCCAGCAGTTTAGGCGGGATGGGAAACGAGCAGTACTTC
J: TRBJ2-1; V: TRBV7-2; D: TRBD2; size: .; CDR3: CASSLGTSGYNEQFF; DNA: TGTGCCAGCAGCTTAGGGACTAGCGGTTACAATGAGCAGTTCTTC
J: TRBJ2-7; V: TRBV21-1; D: .; size: .; CDR3: CASSLLAGGSYEQYF; DNA: TGTGCCAGCAGCCTACTAGCGGGAGGCTCCTACGAGCAGTACTTC
J: TRBJ2-2; V: TRBV7-9; D: .; size: .; CDR3: CASRKTGWSTGELFF; DNA: TGTGCCAGCAGAAAAACAGGGTGGAGCACCGGGGAGCTGTTTTTT
J: TRBJ1-6; V: TRBV7-2; D: .; size: .; CDR3: CASSSQAPNSPLHF; DNA: TGTGCCAGCAGCTCACAGGCGCCCAATTCACCCCTCCACTTT
J: TRBJ1-2; V: TRBV4-3; D: .; size: few; CDR3: CASSRPERGWEGYTF; DNA: TGCGCCAGCAGCCGTCCGGAACGGGGTTGGGAGGGCTACACCTTC
J: TRBJ1-6; V: TRBV7-9; D: .; size: .; CDR3: CASSSETYNSPLHF; DNA: TGTGCCAGCAGCTCCGAGACCTATAATTCACCCCTCCACTTT
J: TRBJ1-4; V: TRBV28; D: .; size: once; CDR3: CASSSQLNEKLFF; DNA: TGTGCCAGCAGTTCCCAGTTAAATGAAAAACTGTTTTTT
J: TRBJ2-4; V: TRBV9; D: .; size: .; CDR3: CASSVSVLEDIQYF; DNA: TGTGCCAGCAGCGTAAGCGTACTCGAGGACATTCAGTACTTC
J: TRBJ2-7; V: TRBV7-9; D: TRBD2; size: .; CDR3: CAIEGLAGGYEQYF; DNA: TGTGCCATCGAAGGACTAGCGGGGGGCTACGAGCAGTACTTC
J: TRBJ1-5; V: TRBV7-2; D: .; size: once; CDR3: CASRVASAGQPQHF; DNA: TGTGCCAGCAGGGTAGCCTCCGCGGGGCAGCCCCAGCATTTT
J: TRBJ2-3; V: TRBV7-2; D: .; size: .; CDR3: CASSLGPHTDTQYF; DNA: TGTGCCAGCAGCTTAGGGCCACACACAGATACGCAGTATTTT
J: TRBJ1-2; V: TRBV6-5; D: TRBD1; size: once; CDR3: CASSYSGTAYGYTF; DNA: TGTGCCAGCAGTTACTCGGGGACAGCCTATGGCTACACCTTC
J: TRBJ2-1; V: TRBV9; D: .; size: .; CDR3: CASSAPGSSYNEQFF; DNA: TGTGCCAGCAGCGCACCCGGGAGCTCCTACAATGAGCAGTTCTTC
J: TRBJ2-1; V: TRBV5-4; D: TRBD2; size: .; CDR3: CATDRSGGYNEQFF; DNA: TGTGCCACAGATAGGAGCGGGGGTTACAATGAGCAGTTCTTC
J: TRBJ2-7; V: TRBV4-1; D: TRBD2; size: .; CDR3: CASSQVLEREGEQYF; DNA: TGCGCCAGCAGCCAAGTACTGGAGCGGGAGGGCGAGCAGTACTTC
J: TRBJ2-3; V: TRBV19; D: .; size: .; CDR3: CASRDRERSSTDTQYF; DNA: TGTGCCAGTAGGGACCGGGAGCGGTCTAGCACAGATACGCAGTATTTT
J: TRBJ2-5; V: TRBV6-5; D: .; size: .; CDR3: CASRGDQETQYF; DNA: TGTGCCAGCAGAGGAGACCAAGAGACCCAGTACTTC
J: TRBJ2-5; V: TRBV7-2; D: TRBD2; size: .; CDR3: CASSPNAGAYQETQYF; DNA: TGTGCCAGCAGCCCGAACGCGGGAGCGTACCAAGAGACCCAGTACTTC
J: TRBJ2-3; V: TRBV5-1; D: TRBD2; size: .; CDR3: CASSSRSQPGLGYTDTQYF; DNA: TGCGCCAGCAGCTCCCGATCACAGCCGGGACTAGGATACACAGATACGCAGTATTTT
J: TRBJ2-3; V: TRBV30; D: .; size: .; CDR3: CAWSVAGGGTQYF; DNA: TGTGCCTGGAGTGTGGCAGGGGGAGGTACGCAGTATTTT
J: TRBJ1-5; V: TRBV28; D: TRBD1; size: .; CDR3: CASSPWTGGSGQPQHF; DNA: TGTGCCAGCAGTCCATGGACAGGGGGGTCTGGTCAGCCCCAGCATTTT
J: TRBJ1-3; V: TRBV28; D: TRBD1; size: .; CDR3: CASSPQGAGPGNTIYF; DNA: TGTGCCAGCAGTCCACAGGGGGCAGGACCTGGAAACACCATATATTTT
J: TRBJ1-2; V: TRBV5-1; D: .; size: .; CDR3: CASSPDSYGYTF; DNA: TGCGCCAGCAGCCCCGACAGTTATGGCTACACCTTC
J: TRBJ2-3; V: TRBV4-2; D: TRBD2; size: .; CDR3: CASSQDRAGSSTDTQYF; DNA: TGTGCCAGCAGCCAAGATAGAGCGGGGTCTAGCACAGATACGCAGTATTTT
J: TRBJ1-5; V: TRBV2; D: .; size: .; CDR3: CASGGSINPQHF; DNA: TGTGCCAGCGGAGGTTCAATCAACCCCCAGCATTTT
J: TRBJ2-7; V: TRBV27; D: TRBD2; size: .; CDR3: CASSSYFRASGDYEQYF; DNA: TGTGCCAGCAGTTCCTATTTCCGGGCTAGCGGGGATTACGAGCAGTACTTC
J: TRBJ1-2; V: TRBV4-3; D: .; size: .; CDR3: CASSQDPNYGYTF; DNA: TGCGCCAGCAGCCAAGATCCGAACTATGGCTACACCTTC
J: TRBJ2-6; V: TRBV30; D: TRBD2; size: .; CDR3: CAWSAGGTGANVLTF; DNA: TGTGCCTGGAGTGCGGGGGGAACCGGGGCCAACGTCCTGACTTTC
J: TRBJ1-2; V: TRBV9; D: .; size: .; CDR3: CASSPRGLGGYTF; DNA: TGTGCCAGCAGCCCCCGGGGTTTGGGTGGCTACACCTTC
J: TRBJ2-3; V: TRBV6-6; D: TRBD2; size: .; CDR3: CASTPVAGSNTDTQYF; DNA: TGTGCCAGCACCCCGGTAGCGGGATCTAACACAGATACGCAGTATTTT
J: TRBJ2-4; V: TRBV27; D: .; size: .; CDR3: CASSNWDSKNIQYF; DNA: TGTGCCAGCAGTAATTGGGACTCCAAAAACATTCAGTACTTC
J: TRBJ2-5; V: TRBV15; D: TRBD2; size: .; CDR3: CATSRDSKGISGSWKTQYF; DNA: TGTGCCACCAGCAGAGATAGCAAGGGGATCAGCGGGAGTTGGAAGACCCAGTACTTC
J: TRBJ2-7; V: TRBV5-4; D: TRBD2; size: .; CDR3: CASSLMAASGRTYEQYF; DNA: TGTGCCAGCAGCTTGATGGCGGCTAGCGGGAGAACATACGAGCAGTACTTC
J: TRBJ2-3; V: TRBV27; D: .; size: .; CDR3: CASTTTGLGTDTQYF; DNA: TGTGCCAGCACGACGACTGGCCTTGGCACAGATACGCAGTATTTT
J: TRBJ1-1; V: TRBV7-2; D: TRBD1; size: .; CDR3: CASSFRDSLEAFF; DNA: TGTGCCAGCAGCTTCCGGGACAGCCTTGAAGCTTTCTTT
J: TRBJ1-2; V: TRBV30; D: .; size: once; CDR3: CAWSQTLRGYGYTF; DNA: TGTGCCTGGAGTCAGACGTTAAGGGGCTATGGCTACACCTTC
J: TRBJ1-2; V: TRBV9; D: .; size: .; CDR3: CASSGVLGEAYYGYTF; DNA: TGTGCCAGCAGCGGCGTACTAGGGGAGGCTTACTATGGCTACACCTTC
J: TRBJ1-2; V: TRBV30; D: .; size: .; CDR3: CAWSGRGGYGYTF; DNA: TGTGCCTGGAGTGGGCGCGGGGGCTATGGCTACACCTTC
J: TRBJ1-1; V: TRBV6-6; D: TRBD1; size: .; CDR3: CASRSTGYNTEAFF; DNA: TGTGCCAGCAGGTCGACAGGGTATAACACTGAAGCTTTCTTT
J: TRBJ2-7; V: TRBV4-3; D: .; size: .; CDR3: CASSRTGTHEQYF; DNA: TGCGCCAGCAGCCGAACAGGGACCCACGAGCAGTACTTC
J: TRBJ1-5; V: TRBV6-5; D: .; size: .; CDR3: CASSYSRYTPPQHF; DNA: TGTGCCAGCAGTTACTCCAGGTACACGCCGCCCCAGCATTTT
J: TRBJ2-3; V: TRBV4-1; D: TRBD2; size: .; CDR3: CASSPRYREGTDTQYF; DNA: TGCGCCAGCAGTCCGAGGTACCGGGAGGGCACAGATACGCAGTATTTT
J: TRBJ1-1; V: TRBV5-1; D: .; size: few; CDR3: CASSLPQKRTEAFF; DNA: TGCGCCAGCAGCTTGCCCCAGAAGAGGACTGAAGCTTTCTTT
J: TRBJ1-1; V: TRBV6-5; D: TRBD1; size: .; CDR3: CASGYSGGANTEAFF; DNA: TGTGCCAGCGGTTACTCAGGGGGCGCGAACACTGAAGCTTTCTTT
J: TRBJ1-1; V: TRBV20-1; D: .; size: .; CDR3: CSPPLNTEAFF; DNA: TGCAGTCCCCCCCTAAACACTGAAGCTTTCTTT
J: TRBJ2-2; V: TRBV28; D: .; size: once; CDR3: CASSWTPKAGELFF; DNA: TGTGCCAGCAGTTGGACACCCAAGGCCGGGGAGCTGTTTTTT
J: TRBJ1-2; V: TRBV27; D: .; size: .; CDR3: CASSFGGAGGYTF; DNA: TGTGCCAGCAGTTTCGGGGGGGCGGGGGGCTACACCTTC
J: TRBJ2-1; V: TRBV11-3; D: TRBD2; size: .; CDR3: CASSLAGTSGSSSYNEQFF; DNA: TGTGCCAGCAGCTTAGCCGGGACTAGCGGGTCTAGCTCCTACAATGAGCAGTTCTTC
J: TRBJ2-7; V: TRBV5-4; D: .; size: .; CDR3: CASSLFVGESYEQYF; DNA: TGTGCCAGCAGCCTATTTGTGGGAGAGTCCTACGAGCAGTACTTC
J: TRBJ2-7; V: TRBV11-2; D: TRBD2; size: .; CDR3: CASSPRTSAYEQYF; DNA: TGTGCCAGCAGCCCACGGACTAGCGCCTACGAGCAGTACTTC